The count of the clone carrying this T cell receptor (beta chain) is one. The method was immunoSEQ multiplex PCR; TCRdb's version includes in-frame clones alone and lacks a portion of them. The sample yields some 76,000 clones, roughly 92% seen once. This sample is drawn from a study of technical replicates of blood from several donors. The germline gives CDR1 KGHSH, CDR2 LQKENI. Trimming at V came to 1 base and at J to 4 bases, leaving 1 base not matched to a gene. There are 16 residues in the CDR3. The J gene is TRBJ2-2, the V gene TRBV18; 12 bases fit TRBD1. The sequenced material came from T cells isolated from PBMCs. The clonotype was recovered from a human donor in good health. The CDR3 sequence is CASSPRDRGRTGELFF. Written as DNA, the CDR3 is TGTGCCAGCTCACCACGGGACAGGGGGCGCACCGGGGAGCTGTTTTTT.